The rows below give T cell receptor beta chains drawn from one sample of a study of T cell responses to AZD1222 COVID-19 vaccine. Libraries were prepared by immunoSEQ multiplex PCR; TCRdb keeps only in-frame clonotypes and omits some of them. The profile shows 100,000 to 120,000 clones, about nine tenths of them singletons. The material sequenced was peripheral blood, taken 28 days after the second AZD1222 dose. The receptors here all came from an adult who received the AZD1222 COVID-19 vaccine. The CDR3 runs from the conserved cysteine through the conserved F or W. The D gene is left open where the match is weak. The listing skips clone size in some rows; elsewhere it reads once, few, many or a size class.

J | size | V | D | DNA | CDR3
TRBJ1-5 | . | TRBV28 | . | TGTGCCAGCAGTTTGATGGGGAGGCCGGATCAGCCCCAGCATTTT | CASSLMGRPDQPQHF
TRBJ2-1 | . | TRBV5-1 | . | TGCGCCAGCAGCTTGGTTGGTGGCAATGAGCAGTTCTTC | CASSLVGGNEQFF
TRBJ2-5 | . | TRBV19 | TRBD2 | TGTGCCAGTAGTATGACTAGCGGGGGGGCCCGGGAGACCCAGTACTTC | CASSMTSGGARETQYF
TRBJ2-3 | . | TRBV7-8 | . | TGTGCCAGCAGCTTCCGAGATACGCAGTATTTT | CASSFRDTQYF
TRBJ1-6 | . | TRBV7-2 | . | TGTGCCAGCAGCCAGGTTGTGGACACACGGTATAATTCACCCCTCCACTTT | CASSQVVDTRYNSPLHF
TRBJ2-3 | . | TRBV10-2 | TRBD2 | TGCGCCAGCAGTGAAGGACTAGCGGGGGTTTATACGCAGTATTTT | CASSEGLAGVYTQYF
TRBJ1-2 | . | TRBV18 | . | TGTGCCAGCTCACCATCTATGGACGGCTCTAACTATGGCTACACCTTC | CASSPSMDGSNYGYTF
TRBJ2-5 | few | TRBV20-1 | . | TGCAGTGCGGGACGCCAAGAGACCCAGTACTTC | CSAGRQETQYF
TRBJ2-7 | . | TRBV2 | TRBD1 | TGTGCCAGCACGTCCGGGACAGCTATTTACGAGCAGTACTTC | CASTSGTAIYEQYF
TRBJ2-3 | . | TRBV5-1 | . | TGCGCCAGCAGCCCCCTGGGTGGCACAGATACGCAGTATTTT | CASSPLGGTDTQYF
TRBJ2-5 | . | TRBV6-2/TRBV6-3 | TRBD2 | TGTGCCAGCAGTATAGGACTAGCGGGGGTGGAGACCCAGTACTTC | CASSIGLAGVETQYF
TRBJ2-3 | . | TRBV7-9 | . | TGTGCCAGCAGCTTAAGAGTAGGTCAGAGCACAGATACGCAGTATTTT | CASSLRVGQSTDTQYF
TRBJ2-2 | . | TRBV6-1 | . | TGTGCCAGCAGTGAGGCAGGGCGTACCGGGGAGCTGTTTTTT | CASSEAGRTGELFF
TRBJ1-1 | . | TRBV6-2/TRBV6-3 | TRBD1 | TGTGCCAGCAGTTCTCCGGGACAGGGTCATACTGAAGCTTTCTTT | CASSSPGQGHTEAFF
TRBJ2-7 | . | TRBV4-2 | . | TGTGCCAGCAGCCTTGAGGGGTCCACGAATTCCTACGAGCAGTACTTC | CASSLEGSTNSYEQYF
TRBJ2-7 | . | TRBV7-2 | . | TGTGCCAGCAGCTCTCAGGACGGATACTACGAGCAGTACTTC | CASSSQDGYYEQYF
TRBJ2-3 | . | TRBV2 | TRBD2 | TGTGCCAGTGGGGAGGGGCGCGGCACAGATACGCAGTATTTT | CASGEGRGTDTQYF
TRBJ1-3 | . | TRBV7-9 | TRBD1 | TGTGCCAGCAGCTGGGACAGCAATTTTGGAAACACCATATATTTT | CASSWDSNFGNTIYF
TRBJ1-2 | . | TRBV7-2 | TRBD1 | TGTGCCAGCAGCTTGACAGGGGGGTATGGCTACACCTTC | CASSLTGGYGYTF
TRBJ1-1 | . | TRBV11-2 | . | TGTGCCAGCAGGGGATTATCAGGGAGGTTCACTGAAGCTTTCTTT | CASRGLSGRFTEAFF
TRBJ2-7 | . | TRBV3-1/TRBV3-2 | . | TGTGCCAGCAGCCAAGATGCGGTGAGCTCCTACGAGCAGTACTTC | CASSQDAVSSYEQYF
TRBJ2-2 | . | TRBV9 | TRBD1 | TGTGCCAGCAGGAAACAGGGGGCAGACACCGGGGAGCTGTTTTTT | CASRKQGADTGELFF
TRBJ1-2 | . | TRBV9 | . | TGTGCCAGCAGCGTAGGGTCCGGCCAGCTCTATGGCTACACCTTC | CASSVGSGQLYGYTF
TRBJ2-3 | once | TRBV29-1 | TRBD2 | TGCAGCGTCCTAGCGGGGGGGCCGACAGATACGCAGTATTTT | CSVLAGGPTDTQYF
TRBJ2-2 | . | TRBV5-1 | . | TGCGCCAGCAGTTATAACACCGGGGAGCTGTTTTTT | CASSYNTGELFF
TRBJ2-7 | . | TRBV6-2/TRBV6-3 | TRBD1 | TGTGCCAGCAGTTACACAGGGGACTACGAGCAGTACTTC | CASSYTGDYEQYF
TRBJ1-4 | few | TRBV19 | . | TGTGCCAGTAGTATAGGGGAGACAGGCGGGGAGACCGGAGCTAATGAAAAACTGTTTTTT | CASSIGETGGETGANEKLFF
TRBJ2-5 | . | TRBV5-1 | TRBD1 | TGCGCCAGCAGCGTAGGGACAGGGGGGAAGACCCAGTACTTC | CASSVGTGGKTQYF
TRBJ2-3 | . | TRBV2 | . | TGTGCCAGCAGCCAAGGGGGGCCGGGTCGTCCAGATACGCAGTATTTT | CASSQGGPGRPDTQYF
TRBJ2-7 | . | TRBV2 | TRBD1 | TGTGCCAGCAGTAGACAGGGGGCCTACGAGCAGTACTTC | CASSRQGAYEQYF
TRBJ2-1 | . | TRBV3-1/TRBV3-2 | . | TGTGCCAGCAGCCAAGAGGGGGCCCTGGGGCGGAATGAGCAGTTCTTC | CASSQEGALGRNEQFF
TRBJ2-7 | . | TRBV19 | . | TGTGCCCCAGCCTACGAGCAGTACTTC | CAPAYEQYF
TRBJ2-7 | . | TRBV19 | TRBD1 | TGTGCCAGTAGTCCTGGGACAGGGCTCTACGAGCAGTACTTC | CASSPGTGLYEQYF
TRBJ1-5 | . | TRBV6-6 | . | TGTGCCAGTGAAAAGTATAGCAATCAGCCCCAGCATTTT | CASEKYSNQPQHF
TRBJ2-1 | . | TRBV12-3/TRBV12-4 | . | TGTGCCAGCAGGAGCACAGGATACAATGAGCAGTTCTTC | CASRSTGYNEQFF
TRBJ2-3 | . | TRBV18 | TRBD2 | TGTGCCAGCTCACCACGGCCTAGCGGGGGCACAGATACGCAGTATTTT | CASSPRPSGGTDTQYF